The 15 T cell receptor beta chains below come from one sample, sequenced in a study of spatial heterogeneity in lung cancer. Described time point: sample taken at primary tumor resection. MiXCR was run by TCRdb on the 5' RACE reads, yielding one entry per CDR3 protein. The sample records tens of thousands of distinct CDR3 sequences, 5% to 6.5% being singletons. The sequenced sample was PBMCs, obtained at surgery. These receptors all come from a female donor with early-stage non-small cell lung cancer.

This clonotype appeared many times. The V and J genes are TRBV6-5 and TRBJ2-3, with 10 positions matching TRBD1. V trimming: 4 bases; J trimming: 1 base; junction bases outside the gene matches: 2. The CDR3 is made up of 15 amino acids. The germline V gene has CDR1 MNHEY and CDR2 SVGAGI. CDR3 nucleotides: TGTGCCAGCAGTTCCGGGACAGGGGGCACAGATACGCAGTATTTT. This translates into CASSSGTGGTDTQYF.

In its sample, this clonotype was seen a few times. This chain uses TRBV19 with TRBJ2-2; 12 bases are a match to TRBD2. Trimming removed 7 bases from V and 9 bases from J; junction bases left unmatched: 15. The CDR3 is 17 residues long. CDR1 and CDR2 (germline): LNHDA, SQIVND (reference sequence). The CDR3 DNA sequence: TGTGCCAGTACCCCTTACTCCCGACTAGCGGGGGACCGGGAGCTGTTTTTT. This encodes CASTPYSRLAGDRELFF.

This clonotype was counted only a few times. This rearrangement joins TRBV28 to TRBJ2-6; D ambiguous. CDR1 MDHEN and CDR2 SYDVKM come from the germline V gene. V was cut by 4 bases and J by 1 base, with 14 bases left in between. This CDR3 region has 17 residues. This CDR3 reads CASSSIRPESGANVLTF. In nucleotides, the CDR3 is TGTGCCAGCAGTTCTATTCGACCGGAATCTGGGGCCAACGTCCTGACTTTC.

This clonotype was detected a few times. This chain joins TRBV7-3 and TRBJ2-3; possibly TRBD2 for D (5 bases). The CDR3 is 16 residues long. Germline CDR1 and CDR2: SGHTA and FQGTGA. The V and J ends lost 2 bases and 1 base respectively, with 13 bases between them. The DNA for the CDR3 is TGTGCCAGCAGCTTATCGGGATCTCCTGGCACAGATACGCAGTATTTT. Its translation: CASSLSGSPGTDTQYF.

This clonotype showed up many times. The chain links TRBV20-1 to TRBJ2-5; D unclear. Germline CDR1 reads DFQATT; CDR2 reads SNEGSKA (reference sequence). This CDR3 has 15 residues. The V gene lost 0 bases and the J gene lost 5 bases, with 16 bases spanning the gap. For the CDR3, the DNA is TGCAGTGCTAGAGATCCGGAAGGGTGGACGGAGACCCAGTACTTC. Its translation: CSARDPEGWTETQYF.

This clonotype has a count of ten or more. J is TRBJ2-7 and V is TRBV20-1, with D possibly being TRBD2 (5 bases). Germline CDR1 DFQATT, CDR2 SNEGSKA (reference sequence). Trimming left V 6 bases short and J 0 bases short, with 15 bases between. The CDR3 contains 14 residues. The chain's CDR3 is CSAPVEAGSYEQYF. DNA for the CDR3: TGCAGTGCCCCCGTCGAGGCGGGCTCCTACGAGCAGTACTTC.

This clonotype was recorded at least ten times. This chain links TRBV2 with TRBJ2-2; 8 bases are a match to TRBD1. Germline loops: CDR1 SNHLY, CDR2 FYNNEI. The V and J ends lost 7 bases and 4 bases, in that order; junction bases with no gene match: 5. The CDR3 runs 14 residues. The CDR3 reads CASMGQGATGELFF. CDR3 nucleotide sequence: TGTGCCAGCATGGGGCAGGGGGCCACCGGGGAGCTGTTTTTT. Full variable domain (missing parts from reference TRBV2 and TRBJ2-2): EPEVTQTPSHQVTQMGQEVILRCVPISNHLYFYWYRQILGQKVEFLVSFYNNEISEKSEIFDDQFSVERPDGSNFTLKIRSTKLEDSAMYFCASMGQGATGELFFGEGSRLTVL.

This clonotype showed up many times. The V and J genes are TRBV11-2 and TRBJ2-1, with D hard to call. The CDR3 runs 12 residues. V was cut by 3 bases and J by 5 bases, with 5 bases left in between. Germline-derived CDR1 and CDR2 are SGHAT and FQNNGV. Written as DNA, the CDR3 is TGTGCCAGCAGCTTTTTGGACAATGAGCAGTTCTTC. The encoded protein is CASSFLDNEQFF.

This clonotype was counted at least ten times. The chain combines TRBV7-2 with TRBJ1-6; D is possibly TRBD1 (5 bases). The V and J ends lost 4 bases and 10 bases respectively, with 11 bases between them. The CDR3 totals 13 residues. The germline V gene encodes CDR1 SGHTA and CDR2 FQGNSA. The CDR3 sequence is CASSSGRTSPLHF. For the CDR3, the DNA is TGTGCCAGCAGCTCGGGACGGACCTCACCCCTCCACTTT.

This chain joins TRBV28 and TRBJ2-3, with D perhaps TRBD1 or TRBD2 (5 bases each). Germline V gene sequence: CDR1 MDHEN, CDR2 SYDVKM. Between the trimmed V and J ends, which lost 9 bases and 7 bases, there was a span of 23 bases. This CDR3 has 15 residues. CDR3 bases: TGTGCCAGTGCCTTCGGGACCCGGTACGGGAATACGCAGTATTTT. It codes for CASAFGTRYGNTQYF. Combining the CDR3 with reference TRBV28 and TRBJ2-3 gives the whole variable domain DVKVTQSSRYLVKRTGEKVFLECVQDMDHENMFWYRQDPGLGLRLIYFSYDVKMKEKGDIPEGYSVSREKKERFSLILESASTNQTSMYLCASAFGTRYGNTQYFGPGTRLTVL.

This clonotype is classed as medium-sized (0.01 to 0.1%). This chain connects TRBV11-2 to TRBJ2-6; tentatively, D is TRBD1 or TRBD2 (5 bases each). This CDR3 is 16 amino acids long. Germline V gene data show CDR1 as SGHAT and CDR2 as FQNNGV. Trimming left V 5 bases short and J 2 bases short, with 13 bases between. For the CDR3, the DNA is TGTGCCAGCAGCGTATTTTCGGGACCTGGGGCCAACGTCCTGACTTTC. Translated: CASSVFSGPGANVLTF. Full variable domain (missing parts from reference TRBV11-2 and TRBJ2-6): EAGVAQSPRYKIIEKRQSVAFWCNPISGHATLYWYQQILGQGPKLLIQFQNNGVVDDSQLPKDRFSAERLKGVDSTLKIQPAKLEDSAVYLCASSVFSGPGANVLTFGAGSRLTVL.

The chain employs TRBV25-1 and TRBJ1-2, with a possible D match to TRBD1 (5 bases). The CDR3 is 12 amino acids. In germline, CDR1 is MGHDK, CDR2 SYGVNS. Trimming stripped 4 bases from V and 5 bases from J, with 8 bases between. CDR3 nucleotides: TGTGCCAGCAGTGTTCAGGGTTATGGCTACACCTTC. Amino acids: CASSVQGYGYTF.

This clonotype was seen at least ten times. This chain joins TRBV7-2 and TRBJ2-5; 11 bases agree with TRBD1. This CDR3 spans 15 amino acids. Trimming took 6 bases from V and 1 from J; bases not matched to a gene: 4. Germline assignment: CDR1 SGHTA and CDR2 FQGNSA. The CDR3 is CASSRDRGVQETQYF. CDR3 DNA sequence: TGTGCCAGCAGTCGGGACAGGGGGGTCCAAGAGACCCAGTACTTC.

Ten or more counts support this clonotype. V gene TRBV6-2 or TRBV6-3 combines with J gene TRBJ1-2; perhaps TRBD1 as D (5 bases). Germline V gives CDR1 MNHEY, CDR2 SVGEGT. V lost 7 bases and J lost 1, with 28 bases in between. The CDR3 contains 19 residues. The CDR3 loop is CASIPSTGVRSSSNYGYTF. The CDR3 region has the DNA TGTGCCAGCATCCCATCAACGGGGGTCAGGAGTTCCAGTAACTATGGCTACACCTTC.

This clonotype has only a few counts. This chain joins TRBV6-2 or TRBV6-3 and TRBJ2-4; D is uncertain. The germline V and J ends were trimmed by 0 bases and 0 bases, with 6 bases remaining between them. The length of the CDR3 is 15 residues. Germline CDR1 is MNHEY and CDR2 is SVGEGT. CDR3 protein: CASSYSPLAKNIQYF. CDR3 coding DNA: TGTGCCAGCAGTTACTCCCCACTAGCCAAAAACATTCAGTACTTC.